These T cell receptor beta chains were read from a single sample in a study of human T cells and chemical hapten exposure. In TCRdb, the RACE reads were re-called with MiXCR into one record per CDR3 protein. The table includes almost 40,000 distinct CDR3 sequences, 9.5% detected once. The material was whole blood, obtained in connection with sensitization to the hapten diphenylcyclopropenone (DPC). The receptors come from a man aged 50-60 years with alopecia areata. Some clones in this sample may be carry-over from other donors' samples. Both conserved end residues are part of each CDR3. A D gene is named only where the DNA matches it firmly. Size is stated for part of the rows, as once, few or many counts, or as a class when the clone is expanded.

D gene	V gene	clone size	J gene	CDR3 DNA	CDR3 protein
-	TRBV18	many	TRBJ2-7	TGTGCCAGCTCACCGGGCAGAGACTACGAGCAGTACTTC	CASSPGRDYEQYF
-	TRBV3-1	many	TRBJ2-1	TGTGCCAGCAGAGAGTCAGGGATCGTCAATGAGCAGTTCTTC	CASRESGIVNEQFF
-	TRBV7-8	many	TRBJ2-3	TGTGCCAGCAGCTTACCAGGGACCCTACGAGGGCAGTATTTT	CASSLPGTLRGQYF
-	TRBV7-9	few	TRBJ2-1	TGTGCCAGCAGCGGAGGGGGGTCGAGATCATTGAATGAGCAGTTCTTC	CASSGGGSRSLNEQFF
-	TRBV5-1	many	TRBJ2-7	TGCGCCAGCAGCTTAGGATTAGGGGTTAACGAGCAGTACTTC	CASSLGLGVNEQYF
-	TRBV21-1	many	TRBJ2-5	TGTGCCAGCAGCGCAAAGGGCTACCGACTAGCGGTGAACCAAGAGACCCAGTACTTC	CASSAKGYRLAVNQETQYF
-	TRBV27	-	TRBJ1-6	TGTGCCAGCAGTTTATCGATGGCAGGGAGGTTCAGATCACCCCTCCACTTT	CASSLSMAGRFRSPLHF
-	TRBV3-1	-	TRBJ1-5	TGTGCCAGCAGCCAAGCTGGCAGCAATCAGCCCCAGCATTTT	CASSQAGSNQPQHF
-	TRBV4-3	many	TRBJ2-3	TGCGCCAGCAGCCAAGATACCCGCACAGATACGCAGTATTTT	CASSQDTRTDTQYF
TRBD2	TRBV20-1	many	TRBJ2-3	TGCAGTGCTACCCCGGGACTAGATTCGGTAGATACGCAGTATTTT	CSATPGLDSVDTQYF
-	TRBV12-3/TRBV12-4	many	TRBJ2-3	TGTGCCAGCAGGAGGGCAGATACGCAGTATTTT	CASRRADTQYF
-	TRBV3-1	-	TRBJ2-3	TGTGCCAGCAGCCAAGGGCGGCAGGATACGGATACGCAGTATTTT	CASSQGRQDTDTQYF
-	TRBV6-1	-	TRBJ2-5	TGTGCCAGCAGTGAAACGAGGGAGACCCAGTACTTC	CASSETRETQYF
-	TRBV29-1	many	TRBJ1-4	TGCAGCGTTAGGAATTCGGGTGGGAAGCTGTTTTTT	CSVRNSGGKLFF
TRBD2	TRBV7-8	many	TRBJ2-7	TGTGCCAGCAGCCCGGGACTACACTCCTACGAGCAGTACTTC	CASSPGLHSYEQYF
-	TRBV4-3	-	TRBJ1-6	TGCGCCAGCAGCCAAGTGGGGCAGGGAAGTTCACCCCTCCACTTT	CASSQVGQGSSPLHF
-	TRBV20-1	many	TRBJ2-5	TGCAGTGCCACCTTCGACTTCGAAGAGACCCAGTACTTC	CSATFDFEETQYF
-	TRBV29-1	few	TRBJ1-1	TGCAGCGTCGCTGAAGGGAACACTGAAGCTTTCTTT	CSVAEGNTEAFF
-	TRBV7-9	many	TRBJ1-6	TGTGCCAGCAGCTCCGCGCCGGAAGTAAATTCACCCCTCCACTTT	CASSSAPEVNSPLHF
TRBD1	TRBV7-2	-	TRBJ2-7	TGTGCCAGCAGCGAGGACAGGGGAATCTACGAGCAGTACTTC	CASSEDRGIYEQYF
-	TRBV6-2/TRBV6-3	-	TRBJ2-2	TGTGCCAGCAGTTCGACTACCTCGAACACCGGGGAGCTGTTTTTT	CASSSTTSNTGELFF
TRBD1	TRBV7-9	few	TRBJ2-5	TGTGCCAGCAGCCACGGACAGGGATCCCAAGAGACCCAGTACTTC	CASSHGQGSQETQYF
TRBD1	TRBV7-2	few	TRBJ2-3	TGTGCCAGCAGCTTAGGATTGGGGACAGGTACGCAGTATTTT	CASSLGLGTGTQYF
-	TRBV7-2	-	TRBJ2-3	TGTGCCAGCAGCCCGAGGGCAGGTAGCACAGATACGCAGTATTTT	CASSPRAGSTDTQYF
TRBD1	TRBV7-9	many	TRBJ2-3	TGTGCCAGCAGCTCCTGGGGACAGGGGAGCCGGTTGGCGCAGTATTTT	CASSSWGQGSRLAQYF
TRBD2	TRBV20-1	many	TRBJ2-2	TGCAGTGCTAGAGATCGTCCTAGCGGGAACACCGGGGAGCTGTTTTTT	CSARDRPSGNTGELFF
-	TRBV6-4	many	TRBJ2-2	TGTGCCAGCAGTGACCGCCAGGGGTACACCGGGGAGCTGTTTTTT	CASSDRQGYTGELFF
-	TRBV5-5	medium-sized	TRBJ2-1	TGTGCCAGCAGTCTCCAGGAGATCGAAATGGATGAGCAGTTCTTC	CASSLQEIEMDEQFF
TRBD2	TRBV29-1	-	TRBJ2-7	TGCAGCGCCATGGGACTAGCGGGAGTCTACGAGCAGTACTTC	CSAMGLAGVYEQYF
-	TRBV2	few	TRBJ1-5	TGTGCCAGCAGTGACGGTTATAGCAATCAGCCCCAGCATTTT	CASSDGYSNQPQHF
-	TRBV7-6	many	TRBJ2-1	TGTGCCAGCAGCCCGGGGGTAGGGGCTGAGCAGTTCTTC	CASSPGVGAEQFF
-	TRBV29-1	-	TRBJ2-3	TGCAGCGTCGAAGGGCCTACTACAGATACGCAGTATTTT	CSVEGPTTDTQYF
TRBD1	TRBV5-1	-	TRBJ1-5	TGCGCCAGCAGCCCGAGGGACAGGAATCAGCCCCAGCATTTT	CASSPRDRNQPQHF
TRBD1	TRBV6-5	few	TRBJ1-5	TGTGCCAGCAGTTACCTCAGGGGGAATCAGCCCCAGCATTTT	CASSYLRGNQPQHF
-	TRBV7-8	many	TRBJ2-7	TGTGCCAGCAGCTTAGGGCGGGCGGTAGGGTACGAGCAGTACTTC	CASSLGRAVGYEQYF
TRBD1	TRBV7-9	many	TRBJ2-7	TGTGCCAGCAGCTTCCAGGGGGCCTACGAGCAGTACTTC	CASSFQGAYEQYF
TRBD1	TRBV18	many	TRBJ2-3	TGTGCCAGCTCACCACTCACGACAGGGATGACAGATACGCAGTATTTT	CASSPLTTGMTDTQYF
TRBD2	TRBV3-1	many	TRBJ2-5	TGTGCCAGCAGCCAAGAGATCCTGCCAGCGGGAGCGGAGACCCAGTACTTC	CASSQEILPAGAETQYF
-	TRBV29-1	many	TRBJ2-1	TGCTCAGGAGACATTTACAATGAGCAGTTCTTC	CSGDIYNEQFF
-	TRBV30	few	TRBJ2-1	TGTGCCTGGAGTGTACAGGTAGAGCAGTTCTTC	CAWSVQVEQFF
TRBD2	TRBV5-1	many	TRBJ2-1	TGCGCCAGCAGTTCCGGGACTAGCAGCTTTGAGCAGTTCTTC	CASSSGTSSFEQFF
-	TRBV3-1	many	TRBJ1-1	TGTGCCAGCAGCCTTAACTCGGGGCCCGCTTTCTTT	CASSLNSGPAFF
-	TRBV29-1	-	TRBJ2-2	TGCAGCGTTAGTGCGACTAGAGCCGGGGAGCTGTTTTTT	CSVSATRAGELFF
TRBD1	TRBV6-5	-	TRBJ2-7	TGTGCGACAGGGCGCTACGAGCAGTACTTC	CATGRYEQYF
TRBD1	TRBV28	many	TRBJ2-7	TGTGCCAGCAGGGGACAGGGAAAGGGGCCCTACGAGCAGTACTTC	CASRGQGKGPYEQYF
-	TRBV28	-	TRBJ2-1	TGTGCCAGCAGTTTACCAGCGGGTGAGCAGTTCTTC	CASSLPAGEQFF
TRBD1	TRBV7-2	many	TRBJ1-1	TGTGCCAGCAGCTTAGACAGGGGGTCCCTTGAAGCTTTCTTT	CASSLDRGSLEAFF
TRBD1	TRBV11-1	-	TRBJ1-1	TGTGCCAGCAGCCTGACAAGACAGGGGAACACTGAAGCTTTCTTT	CASSLTRQGNTEAFF
TRBD2	TRBV28	medium-sized	TRBJ2-1	TGTGCCAGCAGACCTGGACTAGCGGGATTGTGGAATGAGCAGTTCTTC	CASRPGLAGLWNEQFF
-	TRBV5-6	-	TRBJ1-4	TGTGCCAGCAGCGGCCGAGCGAATGAAAAACTGTTTTTT	CASSGRANEKLFF
-	TRBV28	-	TRBJ1-1	TGTGCCAGCAGTTTACGAGATGAAGCTTTCTTT	CASSLRDEAFF
TRBD2	TRBV6-5	many	TRBJ2-3	TGTGCCAGCAGTTACTCCCTGACTGGAGCGGGGAACACAGATACGCAGTATTTT	CASSYSLTGAGNTDTQYF
TRBD2	TRBV25-1	many	TRBJ2-2	TGTGCCAGCACGCGGGAGGGCCTGACCGGGGAGCTGTTTTTT	CASTREGLTGELFF
-	TRBV7-2	-	TRBJ2-6	TGTGCCAGCTCATTGGCCGGGGGCTTTAGGTCTGGGGCCAACGTCCTGACTTTC	CASSLAGGFRSGANVLTF
-	TRBV2	many	TRBJ1-2	TGTGCCAGCCTCGGAGGTTTATATGGCTACACCTTC	CASLGGLYGYTF
-	TRBV23-1	many	TRBJ2-5	TGCGCCAGCAGTCAATCCCGGCCCCGGGAGACCCAGTACTTC	CASSQSRPRETQYF